The 2 T cell receptor beta chains presented below share a single source sample, sequenced in a study of blood T cell repertoires in COVID-19. Produced via immunoSEQ multiplex PCR; TCRdb's table is partial and in-frame only. In the table there are around 60,000 clones, less than 90% of which are singletons. The sequenced material came from peripheral blood. All receptors come from a man aged 60 to 75 with COVID-19, enrolled during active disease.

V is TRBV5-6 and J is TRBJ1-6; D remains unclear. CDR3 length: 14 amino acids. V dropped 4 bases and J dropped 12 bases, with 17 bases sitting between them. Looked up from germline, CDR1 is SGHDT and CDR2 is YYEEEE. This CDR3 is CASSRREGDLPLHF. In DNA, the CDR3 is TGTGCCAGCAGCAGGCGGGAGGGCGACTTACCCCTCCACTTT.

The chain is built from TRBV2 and TRBJ2-7, with D possibly TRBD1 on 5 matching bases. The CDR3 is made up of 13 amino acids. Between the trimmed V and J ends, which lost 7 bases and 0 bases, there was a span of 10 bases. CDR1 and CDR2 (germline): SNHLY, FYNNEI. The CDR3 region has the DNA TGTGCCAGCAACCAAGACAGCTCCTACGAGCAGTACTTC. It codes for CASNQDSSYEQYF.